Below, 23 T cell receptor beta chains from the same sample are listed, as sequenced in a study of blood T cell repertoires in COVID-19. Method: immunoSEQ multiplex PCR; TCRdb's copy keeps in-frame clones and lacks some. Among about 140,000 clones listed, 81% were seen once. Source material: peripheral blood. The receptors shown here come from an older woman with active or convalescent COVID-19.

In DNA, the CDR3 is TGTGCCAGCAGCAGCGCGGGGGAGCGGAATGAGCAGTTCTTC. Translating gives CASSSAGERNEQFF. This chain links TRBV5-4 with TRBJ2-1; 7 bases align to TRBD2. CDR3 length: 14 residues. The junction had 8 bases not matched to a gene; V was cut back by 4 bases and J by 7 bases. Germline V gene sequence: CDR1 SGHNT, CDR2 YYREEE (reference sequence).

V is TRBV28 and J is TRBJ2-5, with a possible D match to TRBD2 (6 bases). Trimming cost V 6 bases and J 2 bases, with 10 bases left between them. Germline CDR1 is MDHEN and CDR2 is SYDVKM. This CDR3 has 13 residues. CDR3 sequence: CASSPSGQETQYF. The DNA of the CDR3 is TGTGCCAGCAGCCCGAGCGGGCAAGAGACCCAGTACTTC.

This clone was observed a handful of times. This chain connects TRBV4-3 to TRBJ2-1; TRBD2 matches at 9 bases. Germline CDR1 is LGHNA and CDR2 is YSLEER. The junction had 5 bases not matched to a gene; V was cut back by 2 bases and J by 6 bases. The CDR3 extends over 15 amino acids. The CDR3, as DNA: TGCGCCAGCAGCCAAAGCCTAGCGGGAAGCAATGAGCAGTTCTTC. Its translation is CASSQSLAGSNEQFF.

The genes are TRBV7-2 and TRBJ1-4; D might be TRBD1 (6 bases). The CDR3 is 13 residues long. Trimming pared 7 bases from V and 4 bases from J, leaving 10 bases between. Germline loops: CDR1 SGHTA, CDR2 FQGNSA. CDR3 protein: CASNLDSNEKLFF. For the CDR3, the DNA is TGTGCCAGCAACCTGGACAGTAATGAAAAACTGTTTTTT.

This chain joins TRBV7-8 and TRBJ2-3, with 7 bases matching TRBD2. The CDR3 has 14 residues. With 8 bases clipped from V and 3 bases from J, the junction kept 8 bases outside the gene matches. Looked up from germline, CDR1 is SGHVS and CDR2 is FQNEAQ. As DNA, the CDR3 is TGTGCCAGCGGGAGGGCCAAGGAAACAGATACGCAGTATTTT. Translating it yields CASGRAKETDTQYF.

The table lists this clone with a few counts. This chain links TRBV7-9 with TRBJ2-7; D is undetermined. V lost 7 bases, J lost 1 base, and 14 bases lay in between. This CDR3 spans 14 amino acids. The germline V gene encodes CDR1 SEHNR and CDR2 FQNEAQ (reference sequence). CDR3 residues: CASTRHLDSYEQYF. In nucleotides, the CDR3 is TGTGCCAGCACCCGACACTTGGATTCCTACGAGCAGTACTTC.

Of note for this clone: The same CDR3 also results from other DNA sequences found in this sample. The J gene is TRBJ2-1, the V gene TRBV4-1; TRBD2 matches at 12 bases. The CDR3 extends over 16 amino acids. The V segment lost 0 bases and the J segment 7 bases; nucleotides outside the gene matches: 4. Germline loops: CDR1 MGHRA, CDR2 YSYEKL. The CDR3 spells CASSQEGLAGKNEQFF. In nucleotides, the CDR3 is TGCGCCAGCAGCCAAGAAGGACTAGCGGGGAAGAATGAGCAGTTCTTC.

The chain couples TRBV7-9 to TRBJ1-2; tentative D call: TRBD1 (5 bases). The CDR3 runs to 14 residues. Between the trimmed V and J ends, which lost 0 bases and 3 bases, there was a span of 8 bases. Germline V gene sequence: CDR1 SEHNR, CDR2 FQNEAQ (reference sequence). The DNA of the CDR3 is TGTGCCAGCAGCTTAGCGGGGGGAGACTATGGCTACACCTTC. Its translation: CASSLAGGDYGYTF.

This clone showed up just once. This sequence joins TRBV5-1 and TRBJ2-1; TRBD1 aligns across 7 bases. After removal of 3 bases from V and 7 bases from J, the junction contained 7 bases not matched to a gene. Looked up from germline, CDR1 is SGHRS and CDR2 is YFSETQ. The CDR3 contains 14 residues. The DNA of the CDR3 is TGCGCCAGCAGCTCCCAGACAGGGATGAATGAGCAGTTCTTC. Translation gives CASSSQTGMNEQFF.

The rearrangement links TRBV9 to TRBJ2-5; 7 nucleotides align to TRBD1. The CDR3 totals 14 residues. Germline-derived CDR1 and CDR2 are SGDLS and YYNGEE. J was trimmed by 7 bases and V by 3 bases; bases with no gene match: 9. In nucleotides, the CDR3 is TGTGCCAGCAGCGACAGGACAGGAACAGGGACCCAGTACTTC. Its protein product is CASSDRTGTGTQYF.

The genes are TRBV6-5 and TRBJ1-6; D is possibly TRBD1 (6 bases). Between the trimmed V and J ends, which lost 6 bases and 10 bases, there was a span of 16 bases. The germline V gene has CDR1 MNHEY and CDR2 SVGAGI. The CDR3 is made up of 14 amino acids. CDR3: CASRIGGVRSPLHF. The CDR3 nucleotides are TGTGCCAGCAGGATAGGGGGGGTGAGGTCACCCCTCCACTTT.

The genes are TRBV6-5 and TRBJ2-7, with 11 bases fitting TRBD2. Germline V gene sequence: CDR1 MNHEY, CDR2 SVGAGI. This CDR3 is 15 amino acids long. V trimming: 5 bases; J trimming: 1 base; junction bases outside the gene matches: 4. CDR3 sequence: CASSTLAGGSYEQYF. The DNA for the CDR3 is TGTGCCAGCAGTACGCTAGCGGGAGGATCCTACGAGCAGTACTTC.

This chain joins TRBV7-9 and TRBJ1-6; a weak D match, TRBD1 (5 bases). The CDR3 sequence is 17 residues long. With 4 bases removed from V and 10 bases from J, the gap between germline ends came to 23 bases. The germline gives CDR1 SEHNR, CDR2 FQNEAQ (reference sequence). The CDR3 bases are TGTGCCAGCAGCTCATCCCCTCGAGGCACAGGCGAATCACCCCTCCACTTT. This sequence encodes CASSSSPRGTGESPLHF. The full variable domain, rest sourced from reference TRBV7-9 and TRBJ1-6, is DTGVSQNPRHKITKRGQNVTFRCDPISEHNRLYWYRQTLGQGPEFLTYFQNEAQLEKSRLLSDRFSAERPKGSFSTLEIQRTEQGDSAMYLCASSSSPRGTGESPLHFGNGTRLTVT.

This clone was found a few times. The chain joins TRBV3-1 (or the pseudogene TRBV3-2) to TRBJ1-4; the match to TRBD1 covers 7 bases. The J segment lost 8 bases and the V segment lost 6 bases, leaving 3 bases of the junction unmatched. This CDR3 has 12 amino acids. Germline V gene sequence: CDR1 LGHDT, CDR2 YNNKEL (reference sequence). CDR3 sequence (DNA): TGTGCCAGCAGGGGGACAGACGAAAAACTGTTTTTT. Residues: CASRGTDEKLFF.

The chain joins TRBV5-1 to TRBJ2-1, with TRBD1 as a possible D gene (5 bases). This CDR3 contains 15 residues. The germline gives CDR1 SGHRS, CDR2 YFSETQ. The ends were cut back, 2 bases at V and 0 bases at J, with 9 bases in the middle. CDR3 region: CASSFGQGSYNEQFF. The CDR3 nucleotides are TGCGCCAGCAGCTTCGGGCAGGGCTCCTACAATGAGCAGTTCTTC.

This clone was seen a few times. The chain uses TRBV5-1 and TRBJ1-1, with D uncertain. Germline V gene data show CDR1 as SGHRS and CDR2 as YFSETQ. The V gene lost 0 bases and the J gene lost 2 bases, with 8 bases spanning the gap. This CDR3 is built from 14 residues. CDR3 in amino acids: CASSLATVNTEAFF. CDR3 DNA: TGCGCCAGCAGCTTGGCCACAGTCAACACTGAAGCTTTCTTT. The full variable domain, rest sourced from reference TRBV5-1 and TRBJ1-1, is KAGVTQTPRYLIKTRGQQVTLSCSPISGHRSVSWYQQTPGQGLQFLFEYFSETQRNKGNFPGRFSGRQFSNSRSEMNVSTLELGDSALYLCASSLATVNTEAFFGQGTRLTVV.

The chain joins TRBV7-2 to TRBJ2-3; 8 bases line up with TRBD2. J lost 4 bases, V lost 4 bases, and 10 bases had no gene match. The germline V gene encodes CDR1 SGHTA and CDR2 FQGNSA. This CDR3 region has 16 residues. The CDR3 DNA follows: TGTGCCAGCAGCTACTCCGGGACTAGTCCCTCAGATACGCAGTATTTT. This translates into CASSYSGTSPSDTQYF.

The gene calls are TRBV21-1 and TRBJ1-1. TRBV21-1 is an annotated pseudogene. This CDR3 is built from 17 residues. In nucleotides, the CDR3 is TGTGCCAGCAGCTTTGCTTCTGTAGCGGGGGCGGGGACTGAAGCTTTCTTT. Translated: CASSFASVAGAGTEAFF.

The chain recombines TRBV3-1 (or the pseudogene TRBV3-2) with TRBJ1-1; D not resolved. The germline gives CDR1 LGHDT, CDR2 YNNKEL (reference sequence). Trimming left V 10 bases short and J 1 base short, with 10 bases between. The CDR3 covers 12 residues. CDR3 protein: CATPRRNTEAFF. Here the CDR3 DNA reads TGTGCCACCCCCAGGCGGAACACTGAAGCTTTCTTT.

This chain uses TRBV19 with TRBJ1-1, with no clear D. The CDR3 loop spans 12 amino acids. Germline CDR1 LNHDA, CDR2 SQIVND (reference sequence). Trimming removed 5 bases at V and 4 bases at J, with 8 bases between. CDR3 residues: CASSRETTEAFF. CDR3 in DNA: TGTGCCAGTAGTCGGGAAACCACTGAAGCTTTCTTT. The whole variable domain, remainder taken from reference TRBV19 and TRBJ1-1, is DGGITQSPKYLFRKEGQNVTLSCEQNLNHDAMYWYRQDPGQGLRLIYYSQIVNDFQKGDIAEGYSVSREKKESFPLTVTSAQKNPTAFYLCASSRETTEAFFGQGTRLTVV.

This clone was seen a handful of times. The CDR3 coding sequence is TGTGCCAGCTCACCCGAACGGACATCGTACGAGCAGTACGTC. Protein product: CASSPERTSYEQYV. The chain has TRBV18 and TRBJ2-7; D possibly corresponds to TRBD1 (5 bases). This CDR3 has 14 amino acids. The V gene's germline CDR1 is KGHSH and CDR2 LQKENI. V lost 3 bases and J 4 bases, leaving 13 bases between the germline ends.

The V call is TRBV11-3, the J call TRBJ2-3, with D maybe TRBD1 (6 bases). Germline lookup yields CDR1 SGHNT and CDR2 YENEEA. The CDR3 spans 15 residues. V was trimmed by 0 bases and J by 2 bases, leaving 9 bases between them. The CDR3 here is CASSLDRGHTDTQYF. As DNA, the CDR3 is TGTGCCAGCAGCTTAGATCGGGGACACACAGATACGCAGTATTTT.

The rearrangement links TRBV19 to TRBJ1-2; 7 bases agree with TRBD1. The V gene end was trimmed by 9 bases and the J gene end by 5 bases; junction bases not matched to a gene: 6. The CDR3 is made up of 12 amino acids. The germline V gene has CDR1 LNHDA and CDR2 SQIVND (reference sequence). In DNA form, the CDR3 reads TGTGCCAGCTGGGACAGACCTTATGGCTACACCTTC. This sequence encodes CASWDRPYGYTF.